The rows below give T cell receptor beta chains drawn from one sample of a study of blood T cell repertoires in COVID-19. Generated by immunoSEQ multiplex PCR, the TCRdb table keeps only in-frame clones and is missing some. The data show 150,000 to 200,000 clones, with 80% to 90% seen just once and approximately 2% held by the top ten. Input material: peripheral blood. The receptors originated from a man between 18 and 35 years old who had recovered from COVID-19. Each CDR3 is given with its conserved first and last residue. The order of the fields is V gene, D gene, J gene, clone size, CDR3 protein, CDR3 DNA. The D gene is left open where the match is weak. Some rows have no size entry. The others give once, few or many, or a class for an expanded clone.

>TRBV9|TRBD2|TRBJ2-1|.
CASSVGAGGFNEQFF
TGTGCCAGCAGCGTAGGGGCGGGAGGTTTTAATGAGCAGTTCTTC
>TRBV2|.|TRBJ2-1|many
CASSAAEANEQFF
TGTGCCAGCAGTGCGGCGGAGGCGAATGAGCAGTTCTTC
>TRBV5-1|TRBD2|TRBJ2-2|.
CASSLGVAGGRTGELFF
TGCGCCAGCAGCTTGGGAGTAGCGGGAGGTAGAACCGGGGAGCTGTTTTTT
>TRBV2|TRBD1|TRBJ1-2|.
CASNLPGTGKEGYTF
TGTGCCAGCAACCTCCCGGGGACAGGGAAGGAAGGCTACACCTTC
>TRBV4-1|TRBD1|TRBJ1-5|.
CASSQDISGQMYSNQPQHF
TGCGCCAGCAGCCAAGATATATCGGGACAGATGTATAGCAATCAGCCCCAGCATTTT
>TRBV27|.|TRBJ2-2|.
CASSFHTGELFF
TGTGCCAGCAGTTTCCATACCGGGGAGCTGTTTTTT
>TRBV9|TRBD2|TRBJ2-3|.
CASQLRDYSTDTQYF
TGTGCCAGTCAACTCCGGGACTATAGCACAGATACGCAGTATTTT
>TRBV5-5|TRBD1|TRBJ1-5|.
CASSPGTGGNQPQHF
TGTGCCAGCAGCCCCGGGACAGGTGGCAATCAGCCCCAGCATTTT
>TRBV4-3|.|TRBJ1-3|.
CASSQDTYQGAGNTIYF
TGCGCCAGCAGCCAAGATACGTACCAGGGTGCTGGAAACACCATATATTTT
>TRBV9|TRBD2|TRBJ2-7|.
CASSAGTSYSYEQYF
TGTGCCAGCAGCGCAGGGACTAGCTACAGCTACGAGCAGTACTTC
>TRBV7-2|.|TRBJ2-1|.
CASSPRTPNEQFF
TGTGCCAGCAGCCCGCGGACACCCAATGAGCAGTTCTTC
>TRBV6-2/TRBV6-3|.|TRBJ1-6|.
CASSSPRTVGNSPLHF
TGTGCCAGCAGTTCCCCCAGGACAGTGGGGAATTCACCCCTCCACTTT
>TRBV28|TRBD1|TRBJ2-1|.
CASSLGGQVLYNEQFF
TGTGCCAGCAGTTTAGGGGGACAGGTCCTCTACAATGAGCAGTTCTTC
>TRBV12-3/TRBV12-4|.|TRBJ2-7|.
CASSLDYGDEQYF
TGTGCCAGCAGTCTCGACTATGGCGACGAGCAGTACTTC
>TRBV28|.|TRBJ2-7|once
CASSSAGPPRAYEQYF
TGTGCCAGCAGTTCGGCGGGGCCGCCGAGGGCCTACGAGCAGTACTTC
>TRBV9|.|TRBJ1-2|.
CASSVSLGYGYTF
TGTGCCAGCAGCGTATCCCTCGGCTATGGCTACACCTTC
>TRBV6-5|TRBD2|TRBJ2-5|.
CASSYGGGPQETQYF
TGTGCCAGCAGTTACGGCGGGGGGCCTCAAGAGACCCAGTACTTC
>TRBV5-6|.|TRBJ2-3|few
CASSLVQVGDTQYF
TGTGCCAGCAGCTTGGTTCAGGTGGGAGATACGCAGTATTTT
>TRBV5-4|TRBD1|TRBJ2-2|.
CASSRDRPTGELFF
TGTGCCAGCAGCAGGGACAGGCCGACCGGGGAGCTGTTTTTT
>TRBV28|.|TRBJ2-1|.
CASSFSGYNEQFF
TGTGCCAGCAGTTTCTCGGGTTACAATGAGCAGTTCTTC
>TRBV18|TRBD1|TRBJ1-2|.
CASSGTVGYGYTF
TGTGCCAGCTCAGGGACAGTAGGTTATGGCTACACCTTC
>TRBV11-2|.|TRBJ1-1|.
CASRVRTANTEAFF
TGTGCCAGCAGGGTGCGGACAGCGAACACTGAAGCTTTCTTT
>TRBV5-4|.|TRBJ2-1|.
CASSLESGYSYNEQFF
TGTGCCAGCAGCTTGGAGAGCGGTTACTCCTACAATGAGCAGTTCTTC
>TRBV11-3|TRBD2|TRBJ2-1|.
CASSRLAGIDEQFF
TGTGCCAGCAGCAGACTAGCGGGAATAGATGAGCAGTTCTTC
>TRBV27|TRBD1|TRBJ1-6|.
CASSSDRKYNSPLHF
TGTGCCAGCAGTTCGGACAGGAAGTATAATTCACCCCTCCACTTT
>TRBV5-1|TRBD2|TRBJ2-3|.
CASSSTSGRVGDTQYF
TGCGCCAGCAGCTCGACTAGCGGGAGGGTTGGAGATACGCAGTATTTT
>TRBV12-5|TRBD1|TRBJ1-6|.
CASGLVLVGQLNSPLHF
TGTGCTAGTGGTTTGGTACTCGTGGGACAGCTAAATTCACCCCTCCACTTT
>TRBV29-1|.|TRBJ1-2|.
CSVEDRDNSWGYTF
TGCAGCGTTGAAGATCGCGATAACAGCTGGGGCTACACCTTC